In this sample, the clone carrying this T cell receptor (beta chain) turned up many times. Its antigen is unidentified. The CDR3 regions of TCR beta were amplified from RNA transcripts. HTBI primers were employed in a first-round RT-PCR of the TCR CDR3. TCRdb re-analysed the multiplex PCR reads in MiXCR, keeping a single row per CDR3 protein. This table has hundreds of thousands of distinct CDR3 sequences, approximately 15% appearing once. This sample stems from a study of T cells in Graves' hyperthyroidism and ophthalmopathy. Disease lasting under 3 months, a NOSPECS grade of at least 4, and a Clinical Activity Score of at least 3 were features of the ophthalmopathy patients. Thyroid ultrasound, orbital computed tomography, clinical symptoms, and serum thyroxine and TRAb underpinned diagnoses. Germline CDR1 reads WSHSY; CDR2 reads SAAADI. Trimming stripped 6 bases from V and 7 bases from J, with 6 bases between. CDR3 length equals 10 residues.

Whole-study findings and limits: Also found in blood were most expanded thyroid clonotypes above 0.001. Onset of ophthalmopathy came a median around 6.5 months after the model predicted it.

This sequence joins TRBV10-2 and TRBJ2-5; the D gene could be TRBD1 or TRBD2 (5 bases each). This clonotype was obtained from a woman aged 40-49 years with Graves' ophthalmopathy. The source material was blood. The DNA of the CDR3 is TGCGCCAGCAGGGGACGGACCCAGTACTTC. Its protein product is CASRGRTQYF.